These 17 T cell receptor beta chains were all obtained from the same sample, sequenced in a study of human T cells and chemical hapten exposure (dated by TCRdb to about 2021). Explained via the paper, the time point label denotes: patch test 3, about 24 weeks after DPC sensitization. What this sample's treatment or condition label stands for: therapeutic diphenylcyclopropenone sensitization with weekly scalp DPC. Library prep was done by RACE. TCRdb lists the instrument as NextSeq 500. In TCRdb, the public reads were trimmed at Q25 with fastp and aligned with MiXCR, with productive beta chains retained. One record per CDR3 amino acid sequence lists the most common genes and DNA. Counted in this sample were about 82,000 distinct CDR3 sequences; over 10% of them appeared once. The biggest ten clones account for around 5.8% of the sample. Sequenced material: whole blood, taken in connection with sensitization to the hapten diphenylcyclopropenone (DPC). Every receptor here comes from a woman aged 45 to 65 with alopecia areata. Some clones in this sample may be carry-over from other donors' samples.

This clonotype was observed at least ten times. The chain is built from TRBV6-5 and TRBJ2-5, with 12 bases aligning to TRBD2. This CDR3 has 15 amino acids. Germline trimming cut 5 bases from V and 4 bases from J; bases unmatched to any gene: 5. CDR1 and CDR2 from the germline V gene are MNHEY and SVGAGI. The CDR3 sequence: CASSRGLAGRETQYF. The CDR3 DNA reads as TGTGCCAGCAGTCGAGGACTAGCGGGAAGAGAGACCCAGTACTTC.

At least ten counts were recorded for this clonotype. V gene TRBV6-2 or TRBV6-3 combines with J gene TRBJ2-6; unclear D gene. The CDR3 sequence is 16 residues long. V was shortened by 8 bases and J by 0 bases, with 14 bases between the two germline ends. Germline assignment: CDR1 MNHEY and CDR2 SVGEGT. The CDR3 loop reads CASADSTPSGANVLTF. The CDR3 DNA sequence: TGTGCCAGCGCCGACTCGACGCCCTCTGGGGCCAACGTCCTGACTTTC.

This clonotype showed up many times. The rearrangement uses TRBV29-1 and TRBJ2-3; the D gene is possibly TRBD2 (7 bases). V was cut by 6 bases and J by 0 bases, with 13 bases left in between. CDR3 length equals 14 residues. Germline V lookup: CDR1 SQVTM, CDR2 ANQGSEA. CDR3 coding DNA: TGCAGCGTCGACGGGGGGCCCAGCACAGATACGCAGTATTTT. Translated, it gives CSVDGGPSTDTQYF.

There are many counts of this clonotype. This chain joins TRBV12-3 or TRBV12-4 and TRBJ2-3; the D is unclear. The V and J ends lost 7 bases and 2 bases respectively, with 25 bases between them. There are 18 residues in the CDR3. CDR3 residues: CASTTIFGIRLHTDTQYF. In nucleotides, the CDR3 is TGTGCCAGCACTACGATTTTCGGCATACGGTTGCACACAGATACGCAGTATTTT.

The sample holds many counts of this clonotype. The chain carries TRBV29-1 and TRBJ2-5, with a possible D match to TRBD1 (5 bases). This CDR3 region has 12 residues. V was trimmed by 1 base and J by 5 bases, leaving 8 bases between them. CDR1 and CDR2 (germline): SQVTM, ANQGSEA. The CDR3 sequence is CSVEVGAETQYF. The CDR3 DNA reads as TGCAGCGTTGAAGTAGGGGCGGAGACCCAGTACTTC.

This chain links TRBV2 with TRBJ1-6; 10 bases match TRBD1. Unmatched junction bases numbered 8, after V lost 7 bases and J lost 8 bases. The germline gives CDR1 SNHLY, CDR2 FYNNEI. The CDR3 sequence is 15 residues long. The CDR3 bases are TGTGCCAGCAAGAACCGGGACAGGGGATATTCACCCCTCCACTTT. Amino acid sequence: CASKNRDRGYSPLHF.

This clonotype was counted only a few times. The chain links TRBV7-6 to TRBJ1-3, with D uncertain. The germline V gene has CDR1 SGHVS and CDR2 FNYEAQ. Trimming removed 1 base from V and 0 bases from J, with 10 bases in between. The CDR3 has 16 residues. The CDR3 DNA sequence: TGTGCCAGCAGCTTAGGGACGAGTGACTCTGGAAACACCATATATTTT. Amino acids: CASSLGTSDSGNTIYF.

The table lists this clonotype with a few counts. The rearrangement links TRBV11-2 to TRBJ2-1; 12 bases line up with TRBD2. From germline, CDR1 is SGHAT and CDR2 FQNNGV. V lost 5 bases and J lost 7; bases outside the gene matches: 3. CDR3 length: 14 residues. The DNA of the CDR3 is TGTGCCAGCAGCACGACTAGCGGGAGAAATGAGCAGTTCTTC. Translated, it gives CASSTTSGRNEQFF.

V is TRBV5-1 and J is TRBJ2-1; no clear D gene. V was trimmed by 9 bases and J by 0 bases, leaving 13 bases between them. The germline CDR1 and CDR2 sequences are SGHRS and YFSETQ. The CDR3 is 14 residues long. CDR3 sequence: CATTNPSSYNEQFF. CDR3 nucleotide sequence: TGCGCCACCACCAACCCGAGCTCCTACAATGAGCAGTTCTTC.

The J gene is TRBJ2-7, the V gene TRBV20-1, with TRBD2 identical over 8 bases. CDR1 and CDR2 from the germline V gene are DFQATT and SNEGSKA (reference sequence). The CDR3 spans 13 residues. V was clipped by 4 bases and J by 2 bases; unmatched bases: 4. This chain's CDR3 is CSANPGLAYEQYF. DNA for the CDR3: TGCAGTGCTAACCCGGGACTAGCCTACGAGCAGTACTTC.

The chain combines TRBV3-1 with TRBJ2-3, with D hard to call. Germline V gene sequence: CDR1 LGHDT, CDR2 YNNKEL (reference sequence). V dropped 0 bases and J dropped 8 bases, with 15 bases sitting between them. The CDR3 consists of 15 residues. CDR3 residues: CASSQDLARAFTQYF. The CDR3 region has the DNA TGTGCCAGCAGCCAAGATCTGGCGCGAGCCTTTACGCAGTATTTT.

The chain is built from TRBV29-1 and TRBJ2-1; TRBD2 matches 13 bases. V dropped 6 bases and J dropped 10; count of bases not matched to a gene: 0. Germline values: CDR1 SQVTM, CDR2 ANQGSEA. This CDR3 comprises 11 residues. CDR3 nucleotide sequence: TGCAGCGTGGGACTAGCGGGAGAGCAGTTCTTC. Residues: CSVGLAGEQFF.

This clonotype was seen at least ten times. The V and J genes are TRBV5-1 and TRBJ1-6, with D hard to call. This CDR3 has 16 residues. Germline CDR1 is SGHRS and CDR2 is YFSETQ. The V end lost 2 bases, the J end lost 7 bases, and 16 bases lay between the germline ends. The CDR3 nucleotides are TGCGCCAGCAGCTTAGCAGCGGGAAAACTAAATTCACCCCTCCACTTT. This codes for CASSLAAGKLNSPLHF.

This clonotype was detected many times. The V and J genes are TRBV6-4 and TRBJ2-1; a weak D match, TRBD2 (5 bases). This CDR3 has 15 amino acids. V was clipped by 10 bases and J by 4 bases, with 20 bases between them. CDR1 and CDR2 from the germline V gene are MRHNA and SNTAGT. The CDR3 sequence: CATREDPAKYNEQFF. The CDR3 nucleotides are TGTGCCACTCGGGAAGACCCGGCCAAATACAATGAGCAGTTCTTC.

The sample holds a few counts of this clonotype. The chain uses TRBV11-2 and TRBJ2-3, with D uncertain. This CDR3 region has 15 residues. Trimming shortened V by 5 bases and J by 0 bases, and 12 bases separated the two germline ends. Germline CDR1 reads SGHAT; CDR2 reads FQNNGV. In DNA, the CDR3 is TGTGCCAGCAGCAAGACTTTCCCTAGCACAGATACGCAGTATTTT. Protein sequence: CASSKTFPSTDTQYF.

There are many counts of this clonotype. The V call is TRBV11-2, the J call TRBJ2-1; TRBD2 matches 8 bases. The J segment lost 15 bases and the V segment lost 2 bases, leaving 9 bases of the junction unmatched. The length of the CDR3 is 13 residues. Germline V gene sequence: CDR1 SGHAT, CDR2 FQNNGV. CDR3 protein: CASSLPGGVLSFF. The CDR3 nucleotides read TGTGCCAGCAGCTTACCGGGGGGGGTTCTTTCGTTCTTC.

This clonotype showed up many times. The V and J genes are TRBV10-2 and TRBJ2-7; D may be TRBD2 (6 bases). V was trimmed by 6 bases and J by 0 bases, leaving 18 bases between them. The germline CDR1 and CDR2 sequences are WSHSY and SAAADI. CDR3 length: 16 amino acids. In DNA, the CDR3 is TGCGCCAGCAGACCCTCGGTAGCGGCGAACTCCTACGAGCAGTACTTC. Protein product: CASRPSVAANSYEQYF.